The clone carrying this T cell receptor beta chain was seen ten or more times. The antigen remains undetermined. The entire patient cohort was treatment-naive prior to thyroid surgery. The CDR3 covers 15 residues. Looked up from germline, CDR1 is SGHTA and CDR2 is FQGNSA. V was clipped by 5 bases and J by 4 bases; unmatched bases: 9. These data belong to a study of metastatic and nonmetastatic thyroid tumors. Whole-study context: Across peripheral blood and tumor or nodule tissue samples taken from malignant and benign thyroid patients, the repertoires were compared with one another. Study conclusions and caveats: TCR beta diversity was reportedly significantly higher in malignant thyroid tumors than benign nodules, in blood and tumor.

In the original analysis: Built for papillary thyroid cancer, a distant-metastasis classifier drew on CDR3 differences across clinicopathological groups. TCRdb reanalyzed the PCR reads with MiXCR. These V and J calls rely on TCRdb rather than the paper's analysis. The table lists fewer than 50,000 clones, roughly 16% of them singletons, with roughly 22% in the top ten. The specimen was blood. The TCR sequence derives from a female donor with papillary thyroid cancer or a benign thyroid nodule (not recorded which). Some clones in this sample may be carry-over from other donors' samples. The gene calls are TRBV7-2 and TRBJ2-7; TRBD1 aligns across 9 bases. The CDR3 is CASSPTGQGIYEQYF. In DNA form, the CDR3 reads TGTGCCAGCAGCCCCACCGGACAGGGGATATACGAGCAGTACTTC. Using reference TRBV7-2 and TRBJ2-7 for the parts outside the CDR3, the full variable domain is GAGVSQSPSNKVTEKGKDVELRCDPISGHTALYWYRQSLGQGLEFLIYFQGNSAPDKSGLPSDRFSAERTGGSVSTLTIQRTQQEDSAVYLCASSPTGQGIYEQYFGPGTRLTVT.